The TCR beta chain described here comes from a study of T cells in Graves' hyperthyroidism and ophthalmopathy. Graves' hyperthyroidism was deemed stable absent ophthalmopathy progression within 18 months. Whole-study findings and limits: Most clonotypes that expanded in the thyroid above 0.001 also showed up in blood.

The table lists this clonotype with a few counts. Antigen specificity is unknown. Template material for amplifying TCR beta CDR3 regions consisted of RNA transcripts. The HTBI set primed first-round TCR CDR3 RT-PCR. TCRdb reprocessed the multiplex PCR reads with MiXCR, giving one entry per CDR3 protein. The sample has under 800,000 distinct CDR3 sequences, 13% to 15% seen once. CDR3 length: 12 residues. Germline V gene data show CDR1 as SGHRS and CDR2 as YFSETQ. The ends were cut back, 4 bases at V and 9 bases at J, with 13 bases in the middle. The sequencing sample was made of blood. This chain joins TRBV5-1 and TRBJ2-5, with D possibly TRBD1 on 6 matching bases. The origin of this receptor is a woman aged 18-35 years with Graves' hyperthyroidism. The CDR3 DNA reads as TGCGCCAGCAGCCCCGCAGGGGACGCCCAGTACTTC. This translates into CASSPAGDAQYF.